This T cell receptor beta chain was captured by sequencing in a study of T cells after yellow fever vaccination. Background on the study: Some fractions had low cell numbers, and these were prepared with SMART-Seq v4 Ultra Low Input.

This clonotype was seen a handful of times. The antigen is unknown. TCRdb analysed the 5' RACE reads with MiXCR anew, one entry per CDR3 protein. The table has about 340,000 distinct CDR3 sequences, approximately 4.2% seen once. Whole-study findings and limits: The study re-detected most primary-vaccination clones after the booster (about 96% CD4, roughly 85% CD8).

The clonotype comes from a man aged 18 to 35 who received the YFV17D yellow fever vaccine. This material consisted of PBMCs, taken 5 days after the yellow fever booster vaccination.

CDR3 amino acids: CATSDAGEYQETQYF. The DNA for the CDR3 is TGTGCCACCAGTGATGCGGGGGAGTACCAAGAGACCCAGTACTTC. The V gene is TRBV24-1, the J gene TRBJ2-5; 7 bases match TRBD2. V gave up 3 bases and J gave up 0 bases; unmatched junction bases: 3. The CDR3 runs 15 residues. Germline V lookup: CDR1 KGHDR, CDR2 SFDVKD.